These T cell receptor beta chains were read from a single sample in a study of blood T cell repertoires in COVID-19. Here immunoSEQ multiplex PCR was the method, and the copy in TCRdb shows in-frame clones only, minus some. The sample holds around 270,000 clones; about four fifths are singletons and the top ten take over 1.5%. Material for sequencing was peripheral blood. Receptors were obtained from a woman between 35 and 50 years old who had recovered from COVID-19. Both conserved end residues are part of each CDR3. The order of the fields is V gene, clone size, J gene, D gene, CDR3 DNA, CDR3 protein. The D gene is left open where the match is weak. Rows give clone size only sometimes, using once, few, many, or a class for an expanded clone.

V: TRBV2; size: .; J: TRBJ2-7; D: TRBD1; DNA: TGTGCCAGCAGTGACCGGGACAGAACCTACGAGCAGTACTTC; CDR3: CASSDRDRTYEQYF
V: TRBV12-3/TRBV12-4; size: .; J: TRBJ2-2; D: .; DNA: TGTGCCAGCAGTAGACTGCGGGGGGAGCTGTTTTTT; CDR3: CASSRLRGELFF
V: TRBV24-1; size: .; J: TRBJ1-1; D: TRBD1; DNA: TGTGCCACCAGCTCTTCGGGACAGGGGGAAGCTTTCTTT; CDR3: CATSSSGQGEAFF
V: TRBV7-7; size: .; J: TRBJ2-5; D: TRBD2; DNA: TGTGCCAGCAGCGGATCGGGACTAGCGGGGCGGGAGACCCAGTACTTC; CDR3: CASSGSGLAGRETQYF
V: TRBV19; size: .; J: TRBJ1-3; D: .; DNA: TGTGCCAGTACCGCGGGGAGCTCTGGAAACACCATATATTTT; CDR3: CASTAGSSGNTIYF
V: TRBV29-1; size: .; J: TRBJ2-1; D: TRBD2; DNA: TGCAGCGTTGAAAGGACTAGCGGACACAATGAGCAGTTCTTC; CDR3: CSVERTSGHNEQFF
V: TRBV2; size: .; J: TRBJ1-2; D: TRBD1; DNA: TGTGCCAGCAGCGAGGAAGGGGGCGCGGGCTACACCTTC; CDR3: CASSEEGGAGYTF
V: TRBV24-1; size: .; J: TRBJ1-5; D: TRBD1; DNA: TGTGCCACCAGTGATTTGGGCAGGGGGCAGGAGCCCCAGCATTTT; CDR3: CATSDLGRGQEPQHF
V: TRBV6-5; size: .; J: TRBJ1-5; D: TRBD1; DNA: TGTGCCAGCGGACGAGGACAGGGCAGCAATCAGCCCCAGCATTTT; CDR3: CASGRGQGSNQPQHF
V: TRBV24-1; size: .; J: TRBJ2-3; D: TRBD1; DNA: TGTGCCACCAGTGACAAATCCGGACAGGGAGGTTTTCAAGATACGCAGTATTTT; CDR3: CATSDKSGQGGFQDTQYF
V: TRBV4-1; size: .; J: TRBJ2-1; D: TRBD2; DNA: TGCGCCAGCAGCCAAGACGGGACTAGCGGGAATGAGCAGTTCTTC; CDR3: CASSQDGTSGNEQFF
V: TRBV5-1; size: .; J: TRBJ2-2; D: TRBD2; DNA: TGCGCCAGCAGCCGGATGACAGCCGCGGGGGAATTGGGACGATCCGGGGAGCTGTTTTTT; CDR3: CASSRMTAAGELGRSGELFF
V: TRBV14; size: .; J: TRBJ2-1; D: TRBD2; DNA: TGTGCCAGCAGCCAAGGGATTAGCGGGGGACCCTACAATGAGCAGTTCTTC; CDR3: CASSQGISGGPYNEQFF
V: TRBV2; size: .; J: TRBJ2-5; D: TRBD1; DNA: TGTGCCAGCAGACCAACAGGGGTTGCAGTGGAGACCCAGTACTTC; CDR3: CASRPTGVAVETQYF
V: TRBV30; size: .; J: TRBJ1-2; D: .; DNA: TGTGCCTGGAAGGGGGACGGTAACTATGGCTACACCTTC; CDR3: CAWKGDGNYGYTF
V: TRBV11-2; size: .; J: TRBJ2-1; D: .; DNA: TGTGCCAGCAGCTTGCCCGGGTACTACAATGAGCAGTTCTTC; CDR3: CASSLPGYYNEQFF
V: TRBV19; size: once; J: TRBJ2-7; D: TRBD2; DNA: TGTGCCAGTAGTCGGGGGGGCATGGTCGACGAGCAGTACTTC; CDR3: CASSRGGMVDEQYF
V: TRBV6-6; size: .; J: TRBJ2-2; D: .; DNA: TGTGCCAGCAGTCCCCTCCAGTTAGGGGAGCTGTTTTTT; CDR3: CASSPLQLGELFF
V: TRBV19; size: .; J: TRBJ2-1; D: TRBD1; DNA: TGTGCCAGCTGCAGCCTCACAGGGGGCGTCGATGAGCAGTTCTTC; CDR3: CASCSLTGGVDEQFF
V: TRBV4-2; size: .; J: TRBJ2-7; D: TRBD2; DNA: TGTGCCAGCAGCCAAGGACTAGCGGGGACCCTCTACGAGCAGTACTTC; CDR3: CASSQGLAGTLYEQYF
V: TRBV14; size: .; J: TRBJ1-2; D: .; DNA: TGTGCCAGCAGCCATACCCGGGACTACTATGGCTACACCTTC; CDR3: CASSHTRDYYGYTF
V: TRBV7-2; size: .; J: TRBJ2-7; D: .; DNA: TGTGCCAGCTGCCCGGCGGGGGCCCCCTACGAGCAGTACTTC; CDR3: CASCPAGAPYEQYF
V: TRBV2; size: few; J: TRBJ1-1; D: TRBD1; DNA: TGTGCCAGCAGTGATACACAGGGGCTAACTGAAGCTTTCTTT; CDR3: CASSDTQGLTEAFF
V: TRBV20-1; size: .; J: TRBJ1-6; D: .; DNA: TGCAGTGCTAGTGGCGGGAATTCACCCCTCCACTTT; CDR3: CSASGGNSPLHF
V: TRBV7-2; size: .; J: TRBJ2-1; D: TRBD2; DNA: TGTGCCAGCAGCCCCCCCTGGACTAGCGGGGCCGATGAGCAGTTCTTC; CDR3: CASSPPWTSGADEQFF
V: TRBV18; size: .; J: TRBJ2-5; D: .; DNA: TGTGCCAGCTCACCACCGATGGGGCTGGAGACCCAGTACTTC; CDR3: CASSPPMGLETQYF
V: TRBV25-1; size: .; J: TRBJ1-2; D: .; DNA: TGTGCCAGCAGTGAATGGCCAATGTCTAACTATGGCTACACCTTC; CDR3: CASSEWPMSNYGYTF
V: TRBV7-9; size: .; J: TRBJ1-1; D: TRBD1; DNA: TGTGCCAGCAGCATTACAGGGGGCTTAACTGAAGCTTTCTTT; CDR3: CASSITGGLTEAFF
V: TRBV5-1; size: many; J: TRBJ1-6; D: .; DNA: TGCGCCAGCAGCTTGGTGAGGAATTCACCCCTCCACTTT; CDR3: CASSLVRNSPLHF
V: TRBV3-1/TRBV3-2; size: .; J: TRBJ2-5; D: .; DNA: TGTGCCAGCAGCCAGAGGGCCCAAGAGACCCAGTACTTC; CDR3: CASSQRAQETQYF
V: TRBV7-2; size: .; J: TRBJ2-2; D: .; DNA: TGTGCCAGCAGCCATCGTCCGGCGGCAAACACCGGGGAGCTGTTTTTT; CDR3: CASSHRPAANTGELFF
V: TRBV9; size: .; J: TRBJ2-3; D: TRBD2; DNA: TGTGCCAGCACCCGTCGGGGGGTTTCGCCAGATACGCAGTATTTT; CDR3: CASTRRGVSPDTQYF
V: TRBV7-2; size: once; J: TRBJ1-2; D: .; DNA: TGTGCCAGCAGCTTAGCGTTGACAGACTATGGCTACACCTTC; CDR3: CASSLALTDYGYTF
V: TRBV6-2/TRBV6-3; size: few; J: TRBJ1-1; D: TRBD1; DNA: TGTGCCAGCAGTTACTACAGGGACAGAAACTTCGAAGTAAAAGCTTTCTTT; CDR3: CASSYYRDRNFEVKAFF
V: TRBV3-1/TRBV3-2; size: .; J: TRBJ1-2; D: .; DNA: TGTGCCAGCAGCCTCCGAATACTAGAAACTAACTATGGCTACACCTTC; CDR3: CASSLRILETNYGYTF
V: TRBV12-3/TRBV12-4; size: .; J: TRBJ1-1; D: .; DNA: TGTGCCAGCAGACTCATGAACACTGAAGCTTTCTTT; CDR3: CASRLMNTEAFF
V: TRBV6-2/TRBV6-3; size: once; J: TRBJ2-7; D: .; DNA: TGTGCCAGCAGCCACGTGACAGGAATGTACGAGCAGTACTTC; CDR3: CASSHVTGMYEQYF
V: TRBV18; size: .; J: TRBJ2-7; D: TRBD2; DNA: TGTGCCAGCTCGTCACTAGCGGGGGCCATCTACGAGCAGTACTTC; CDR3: CASSSLAGAIYEQYF
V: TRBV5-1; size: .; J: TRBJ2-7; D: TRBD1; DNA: TGCGCCAGCAGCGGGGCCGGGACAGGGGGTTCCTACGAGCAGTACTTC; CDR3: CASSGAGTGGSYEQYF
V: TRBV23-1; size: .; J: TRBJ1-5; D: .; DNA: TGCGCCAGCAGTCAACTCCAGTGGAGCAATCAGCCCCAGCATTTT; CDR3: CASSQLQWSNQPQHF
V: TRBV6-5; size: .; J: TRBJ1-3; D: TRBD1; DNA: TGTGCCAGCAGCCAGACAGGGAACTCTGGAAACACCATATATTTT; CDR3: CASSQTGNSGNTIYF
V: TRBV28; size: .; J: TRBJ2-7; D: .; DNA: TGTGCCAGCAGTTCCACAGACTACGAGCAGTACTTC; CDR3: CASSSTDYEQYF
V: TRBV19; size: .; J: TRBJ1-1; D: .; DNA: TGTGCCAGTAGAGACAGCCTGAACACTGAAGCTTTCTTT; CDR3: CASRDSLNTEAFF
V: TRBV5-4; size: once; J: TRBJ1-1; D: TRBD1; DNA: TGTGCCAGCAGCTTGGATCCGGACAGGGGGATCACTGAAGCTTTCTTT; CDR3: CASSLDPDRGITEAFF
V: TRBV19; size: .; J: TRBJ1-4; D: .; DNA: TGTGCCAGTAGTATTCAGGGAATCGGGGAAAAACTGTTTTTT; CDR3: CASSIQGIGEKLFF
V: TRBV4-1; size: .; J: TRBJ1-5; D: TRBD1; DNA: TGCGCCAGCAGCCAAGATCAGGGGGCTCCTTCGGGGCAGCCCCAGCATTTT; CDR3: CASSQDQGAPSGQPQHF
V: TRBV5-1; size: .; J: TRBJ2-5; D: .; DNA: TGCGCCAGCAGCTTGACCGGAGAGACCCAGTACTTC; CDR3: CASSLTGETQYF
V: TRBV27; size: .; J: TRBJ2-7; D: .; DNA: TGTGCCAGCAAACGGGGGAATAACCTCTACGAGCAGTACTTC; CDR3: CASKRGNNLYEQYF
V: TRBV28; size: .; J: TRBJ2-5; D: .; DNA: TGTGCCAGCAGGGGGCGCGAGACCCAGTACTTC; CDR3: CASRGRETQYF
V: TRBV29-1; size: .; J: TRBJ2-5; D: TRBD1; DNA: TGCAGCGTTGAATCAGGGACAGTAGAGACCCAGTACTTC; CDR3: CSVESGTVETQYF
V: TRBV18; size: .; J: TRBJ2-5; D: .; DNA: TGTGCCAGCTCAAAGAGGACAGTGAGCCAAGAGACCCAGTACTTC; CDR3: CASSKRTVSQETQYF
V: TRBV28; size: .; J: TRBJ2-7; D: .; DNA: TGTGCCAGCAGTTTGACATCCCCCTACGAGCAGTACTTC; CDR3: CASSLTSPYEQYF
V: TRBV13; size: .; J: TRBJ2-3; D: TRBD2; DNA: TGTGCCAGCAGCCAAAGGCGGGGGGGCATCACAGATACGCAGTATTTT; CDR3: CASSQRRGGITDTQYF
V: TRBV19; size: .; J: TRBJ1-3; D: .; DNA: TGTGCCAGTAGTATTCAAGGGAGAGGAGGAAACACCATATATTTT; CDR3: CASSIQGRGGNTIYF
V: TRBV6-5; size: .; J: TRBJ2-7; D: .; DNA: TGTGCCAGCAGTACCCTTAATCCGGGAGCAGAGCAGTACTTC; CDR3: CASSTLNPGAEQYF
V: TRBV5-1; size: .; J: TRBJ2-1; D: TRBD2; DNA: TGCGCCAGCAGCTTCGAGGCGGGGGGCCCCTCGGATGAGCAGTTCTTC; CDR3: CASSFEAGGPSDEQFF
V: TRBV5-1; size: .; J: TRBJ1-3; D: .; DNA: TGCGCCAGCAGCTTGACCGCGAACTCTGGAAACACCATATATTTT; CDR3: CASSLTANSGNTIYF
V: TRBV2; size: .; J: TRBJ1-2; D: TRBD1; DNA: TGTGCCAGCAGTGCTAGGGGGACAGGGAACGGCTACACCTTC; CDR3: CASSARGTGNGYTF
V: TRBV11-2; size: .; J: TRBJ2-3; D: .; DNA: TGTGCCAGCAGCTCACCCCAGGGTCTCGGCACAGATACGCAGTATTTT; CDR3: CASSSPQGLGTDTQYF